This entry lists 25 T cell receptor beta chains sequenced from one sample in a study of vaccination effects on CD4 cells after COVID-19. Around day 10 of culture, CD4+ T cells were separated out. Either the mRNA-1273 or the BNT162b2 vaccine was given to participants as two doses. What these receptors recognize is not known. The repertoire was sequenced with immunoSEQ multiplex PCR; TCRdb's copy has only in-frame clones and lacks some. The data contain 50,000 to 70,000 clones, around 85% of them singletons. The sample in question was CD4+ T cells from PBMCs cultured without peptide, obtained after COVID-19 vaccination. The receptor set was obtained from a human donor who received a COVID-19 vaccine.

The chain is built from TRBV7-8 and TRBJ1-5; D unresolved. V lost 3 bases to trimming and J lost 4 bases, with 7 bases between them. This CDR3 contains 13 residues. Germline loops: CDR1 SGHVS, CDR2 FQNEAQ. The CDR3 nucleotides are TGTGCCAGCAGCTTTTTGGGAAATCAGCCCCAGCATTTT. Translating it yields CASSFLGNQPQHF.

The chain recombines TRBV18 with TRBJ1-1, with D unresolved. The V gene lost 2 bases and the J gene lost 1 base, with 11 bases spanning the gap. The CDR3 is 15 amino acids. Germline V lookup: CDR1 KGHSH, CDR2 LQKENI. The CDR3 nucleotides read TGTGCCAGCTCACCAATGAACTCGAGGAACACTGAAGCTTTCTTT. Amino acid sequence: CASSPMNSRNTEAFF.

CDR3 in amino acids: CASSYGQGGGSSNNEQFF. For the CDR3, the DNA is TGTGCCAGCAGTTACGGACAGGGCGGGGGATCATCTAACAATGAGCAGTTCTTC. The rearrangement uses TRBV6-2 or TRBV6-3 and TRBJ2-1; a possible D gene is TRBD1 (8 bases). The V and J ends lost 2 bases and 5 bases respectively, with 22 bases between them. CDR1 MNHEY and CDR2 SVGEGT come from the germline V gene. The CDR3 contains 18 residues.

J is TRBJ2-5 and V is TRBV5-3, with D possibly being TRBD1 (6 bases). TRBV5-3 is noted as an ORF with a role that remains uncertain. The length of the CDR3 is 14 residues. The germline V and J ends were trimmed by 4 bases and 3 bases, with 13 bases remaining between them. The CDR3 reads CARSLRQEKETQYF. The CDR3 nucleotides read TGTGCCAGAAGCCTAAGACAGGAGAAAGAGACCCAGTACTTC.

CDR3 sequence reads: CASSLQGYNEQFF. The CDR3 DNA reads as TGTGCCAGCAGTTTACAAGGATACAATGAGCAGTTCTTC. This chain links TRBV27 with TRBJ2-1; D unclear. The V end was cut by 2 bases, the J end by 4 bases, with 6 bases between. The CDR3 covers 13 residues. Germline V CDR1 and CDR2: MNHEY, SMNVEV (reference sequence).

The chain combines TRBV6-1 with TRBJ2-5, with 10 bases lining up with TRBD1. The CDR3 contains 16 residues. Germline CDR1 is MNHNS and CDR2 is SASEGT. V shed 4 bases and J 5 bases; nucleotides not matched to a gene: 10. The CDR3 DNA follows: TGTGCCAGCAGTGGGGGGACAGGGGTAGGTGCCGAGACCCAGTACTTC. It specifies CASSGGTGVGAETQYF.

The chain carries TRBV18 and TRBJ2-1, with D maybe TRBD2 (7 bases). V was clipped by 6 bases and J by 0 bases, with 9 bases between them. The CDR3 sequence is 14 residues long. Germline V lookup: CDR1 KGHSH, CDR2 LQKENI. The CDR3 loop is CASSRGASYNEQFF. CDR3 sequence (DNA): TGTGCCAGCTCCCGGGGGGCCTCCTACAATGAGCAGTTCTTC.

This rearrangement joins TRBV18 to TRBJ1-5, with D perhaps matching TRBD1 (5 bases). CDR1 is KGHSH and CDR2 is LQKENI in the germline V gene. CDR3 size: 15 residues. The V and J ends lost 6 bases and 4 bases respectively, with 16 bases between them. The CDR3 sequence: CASSQSSRENQPQHF. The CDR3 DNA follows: TGTGCCAGCTCCCAGTCTTCCAGGGAAAATCAGCCCCAGCATTTT.

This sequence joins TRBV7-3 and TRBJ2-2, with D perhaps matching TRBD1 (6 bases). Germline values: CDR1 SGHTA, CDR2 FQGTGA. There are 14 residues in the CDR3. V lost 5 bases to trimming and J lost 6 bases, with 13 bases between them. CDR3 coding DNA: TGTGCCAGCAGCCCCTCGGGACAAGCCGGGGAGCTGTTTTTT. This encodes CASSPSGQAGELFF.

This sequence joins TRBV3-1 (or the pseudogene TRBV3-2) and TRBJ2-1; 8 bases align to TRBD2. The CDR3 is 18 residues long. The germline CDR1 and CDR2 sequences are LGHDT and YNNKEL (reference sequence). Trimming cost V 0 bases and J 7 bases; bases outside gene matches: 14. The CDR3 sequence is CASSQDPPGLAAKNEQFF. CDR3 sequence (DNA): TGTGCCAGCAGCCAAGATCCCCCTGGACTAGCCGCTAAGAATGAGCAGTTCTTC.

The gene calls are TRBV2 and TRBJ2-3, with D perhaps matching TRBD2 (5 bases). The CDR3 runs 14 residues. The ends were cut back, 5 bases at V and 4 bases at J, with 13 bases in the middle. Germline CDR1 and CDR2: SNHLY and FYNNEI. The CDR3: CASSPTSLADTQYF. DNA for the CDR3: TGTGCCAGCAGTCCTACTAGTTTGGCAGATACGCAGTATTTT.

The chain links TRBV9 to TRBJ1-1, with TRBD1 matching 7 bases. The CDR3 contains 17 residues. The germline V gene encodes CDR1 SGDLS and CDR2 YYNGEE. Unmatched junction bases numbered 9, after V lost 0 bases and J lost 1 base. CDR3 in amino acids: CASSVGIWGQQNTEAFF. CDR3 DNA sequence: TGTGCCAGCAGCGTAGGAATTTGGGGACAGCAGAACACTGAAGCTTTCTTT. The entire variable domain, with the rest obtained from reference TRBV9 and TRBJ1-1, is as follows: DSGVTQTPKHLITATGQRVTLRCSPRSGDLSVYWYQQSLDQGLQFLIQYYNGEERAKGNILERFSAQQFPDLHSELNLSSLELGDSALYFCASSVGIWGQQNTEAFFGQGTRLTVV.

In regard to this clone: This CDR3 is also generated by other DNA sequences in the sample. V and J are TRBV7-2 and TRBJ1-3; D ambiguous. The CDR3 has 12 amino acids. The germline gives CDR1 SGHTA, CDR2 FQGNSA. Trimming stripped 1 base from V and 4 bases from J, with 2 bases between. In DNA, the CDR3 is TGTGCCAGCAGCTTAGGGGGAAACACCATATATTTT. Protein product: CASSLGGNTIYF.

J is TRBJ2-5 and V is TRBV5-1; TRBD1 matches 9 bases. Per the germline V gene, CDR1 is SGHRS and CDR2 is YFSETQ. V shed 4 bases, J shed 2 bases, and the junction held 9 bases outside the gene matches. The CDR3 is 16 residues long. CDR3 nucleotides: TGCGCCAGCAGCCCGTCAACAGGGGGCCTACAAGAGACCCAGTACTTC. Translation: CASSPSTGGLQETQYF.

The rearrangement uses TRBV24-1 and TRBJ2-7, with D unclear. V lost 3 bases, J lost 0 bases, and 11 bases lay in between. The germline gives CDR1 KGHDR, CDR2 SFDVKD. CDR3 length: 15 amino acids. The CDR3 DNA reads TGTGCCACCAGTGATAGGTATAGGTTCTCCTACGAGCAGTACGTC. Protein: CATSDRYRFSYEQYV.

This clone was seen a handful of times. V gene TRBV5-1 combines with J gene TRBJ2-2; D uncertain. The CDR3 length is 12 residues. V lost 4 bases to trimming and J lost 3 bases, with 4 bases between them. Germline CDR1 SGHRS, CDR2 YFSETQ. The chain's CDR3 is CASSRDTGELFF. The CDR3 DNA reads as TGCGCCAGCAGCCGGGACACCGGGGAGCTGTTTTTT.

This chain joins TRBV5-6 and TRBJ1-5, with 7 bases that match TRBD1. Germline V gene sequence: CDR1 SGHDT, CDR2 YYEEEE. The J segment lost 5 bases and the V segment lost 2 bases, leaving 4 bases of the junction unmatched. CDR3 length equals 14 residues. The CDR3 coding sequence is TGTGCCAGCAGCTTATTGCAGGGGGATCAGCCCCAGCATTTT. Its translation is CASSLLQGDQPQHF.

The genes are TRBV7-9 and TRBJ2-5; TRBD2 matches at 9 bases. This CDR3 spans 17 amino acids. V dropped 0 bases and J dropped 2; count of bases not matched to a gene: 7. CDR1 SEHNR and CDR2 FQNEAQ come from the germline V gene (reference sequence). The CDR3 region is CASSLARGLARQETQYF. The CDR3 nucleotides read TGTGCCAGCAGCTTAGCGCGGGGACTAGCTAGACAAGAGACCCAGTACTTC.

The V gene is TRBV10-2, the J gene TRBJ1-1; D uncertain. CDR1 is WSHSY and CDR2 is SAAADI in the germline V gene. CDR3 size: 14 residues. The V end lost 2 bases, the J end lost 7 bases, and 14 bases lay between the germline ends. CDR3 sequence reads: CASSEIWGASEAFF. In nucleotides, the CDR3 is TGCGCCAGCAGTGAGATATGGGGTGCTAGTGAAGCTTTCTTT.

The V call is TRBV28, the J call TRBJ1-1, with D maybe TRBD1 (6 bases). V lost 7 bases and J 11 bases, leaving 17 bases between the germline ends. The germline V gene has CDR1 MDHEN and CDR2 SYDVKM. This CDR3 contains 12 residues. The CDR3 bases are TGTGCCAGCACCCTTTTACAGGGCGAGGCTTTCTTT. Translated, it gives CASTLLQGEAFF.

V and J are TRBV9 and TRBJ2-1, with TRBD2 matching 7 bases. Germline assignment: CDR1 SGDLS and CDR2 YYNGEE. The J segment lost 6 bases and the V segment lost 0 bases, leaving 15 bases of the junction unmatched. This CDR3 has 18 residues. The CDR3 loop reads CASSVAGGLSSLGNEQFF. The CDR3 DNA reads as TGTGCCAGCAGCGTAGCGGGGGGACTATCTAGCCTGGGCAATGAGCAGTTCTTC.

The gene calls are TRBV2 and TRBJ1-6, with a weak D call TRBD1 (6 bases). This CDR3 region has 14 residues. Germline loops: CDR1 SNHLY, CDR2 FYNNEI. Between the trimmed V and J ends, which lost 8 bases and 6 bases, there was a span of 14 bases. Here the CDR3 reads CASYRQVVNSPLHF. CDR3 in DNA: TGTGCCAGCTATAGACAGGTTGTTAATTCACCCCTCCACTTT.

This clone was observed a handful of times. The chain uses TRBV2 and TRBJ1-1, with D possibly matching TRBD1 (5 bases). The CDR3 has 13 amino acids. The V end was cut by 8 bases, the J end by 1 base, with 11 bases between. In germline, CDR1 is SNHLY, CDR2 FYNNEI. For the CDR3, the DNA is TGTGCCAGCTGTCTGGGGCAGAACACTGAAGCTTTCTTT. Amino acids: CASCLGQNTEAFF.

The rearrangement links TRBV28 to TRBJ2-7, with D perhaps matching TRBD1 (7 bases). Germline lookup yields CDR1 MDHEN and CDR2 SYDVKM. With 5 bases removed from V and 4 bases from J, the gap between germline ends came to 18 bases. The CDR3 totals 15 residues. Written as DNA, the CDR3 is TGTGCCAGCAGTGTGGCAGGGGGGAATAGTTACGAGCAGTACGTC. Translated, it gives CASSVAGGNSYEQYV.

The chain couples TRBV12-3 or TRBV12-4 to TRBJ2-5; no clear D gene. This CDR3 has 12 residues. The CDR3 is CACGRTQETQYF. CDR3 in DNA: TGTGCTTGCGGCAGAACCCAAGAGACCCAGTACTTC.